This T cell receptor (beta chain) derives from a study of beta chain features in type 1 diabetes. Study-wide results and limits: The study found fewer insertions and more deletions at VDJ junctions in type 1 diabetes patients.

A word on this clone: Its antigen is as yet unknown.

Every donor had blood drawn once into heparin, roughly 120 mL on average. Sorting of CD4+ naive, central memory, regulatory and stem cell-like memory cells was performed via CD45RO/CCR7/CD25/CD127/CD95/CD27. V was clipped by 5 bases and J by 4 bases; unmatched bases: 7. Looked up from germline, CDR1 is SGHNT and CDR2 is YENEEA. The CDR3 is 15 residues long. The whole isolated RNA underwent reverse transcription, so sequencing captured expressed TCRB transcripts. Libraries were prepared by immunoSEQ multiplex PCR; TCRdb keeps only in-frame clonotypes and omits some of them. The sample carries about 140,000 clones, 9% to 10% recorded once.

V usage is TRBV11-3 and J usage is TRBJ2-2, with TRBD2 matching over 7 bases. Source material: central memory CD4+ T cells from blood. The TCR originated in a woman in her 40s in good health. CDR3 loop: CASSPSGGGTGELFF. The DNA of the CDR3 is TGTGCCAGCAGCCCCAGTGGGGGGGGCACCGGGGAGCTGTTTTTT.